Below are 28 T cell receptor beta chains sequenced from a single sample in a study of T cell responses to AZD1222 COVID-19 vaccine. Here immunoSEQ multiplex PCR was the method, and the copy in TCRdb shows in-frame clones only, minus some. The table includes around 130,000 clones, over 90% detected once. The sample in question was peripheral blood, obtained on day 0 of AZD1222 vaccination. Source of these receptors: an adult in good health.

The V gene is TRBV29-1, the J gene TRBJ1-1; the D gene is possibly TRBD1 (6 bases). V lost 5 bases to trimming and J lost 1 base, with 14 bases between them. The CDR3 runs 14 residues. Germline V CDR1 and CDR2: SQVTM, ANQGSEA. CDR3 amino acids: CSVPSQGTNTEAFF. The CDR3, as DNA: TGCAGCGTTCCGTCCCAGGGGACGAACACTGAAGCTTTCTTT.

This chain links TRBV6-2 or TRBV6-3 with TRBJ1-5; possibly TRBD1 for D (5 bases). The V gene lost 2 bases and the J gene lost 6 bases, with 8 bases spanning the gap. The CDR3 is made up of 13 amino acids. From germline, CDR1 is MNHEY and CDR2 SVGEGT. The CDR3 DNA reads TGTGCCAGCAGTTACGGGGGAGGTCAGCCCCAGCATTTT. As protein: CASSYGGGQPQHF.

The genes are TRBV7-2 and TRBJ1-1, with 8 bases aligning to TRBD1. Trimming cost V 2 bases and J 1 base; bases outside gene matches: 3. There are 15 residues in the CDR3. The germline gives CDR1 SGHTA, CDR2 FQGNSA. Here the CDR3 reads CASSLSGGGNTEAFF. CDR3 DNA: TGTGCCAGCAGCTTATCAGGGGGCGGGAACACTGAAGCTTTCTTT.

The CDR3 protein is CASSLVFGTYEQYF. CDR3 DNA: TGTGCCAGCAGCTTAGTCTTCGGCACCTACGAGCAGTACTTC. V usage is TRBV7-2 and J usage is TRBJ2-7; D unresolved. CDR1 SGHTA and CDR2 FQGNSA come from the germline V gene. Between the trimmed V and J ends, which lost 1 base and 2 bases, there was a span of 9 bases. This CDR3 region has 14 residues. The variable domain in full, with the rest retrieved from reference TRBV7-2 and TRBJ2-7, is GAGVSQSPSNKVTEKGKDVELRCDPISGHTALYWYRQSLGQGLEFLIYFQGNSAPDKSGLPSDRFSAERTGGSVSTLTIQRTQQEDSAVYLCASSLVFGTYEQYFGPGTRLTVT.

This chain joins TRBV27 and TRBJ2-2; TRBD2 is a possible D gene (5 bases). CDR3 length: 14 amino acids. V was trimmed by 2 bases and J by 5 bases, leaving 9 bases between them. CDR1 and CDR2 (germline): MNHEY, SMNVEV (reference sequence). The chain's CDR3 is CASSLLPGTGELFF. The CDR3, as DNA: TGTGCCAGCAGTTTACTTCCGGGAACCGGGGAGCTGTTTTTT.

This chain links TRBV9 with TRBJ2-3; D may be TRBD1 (5 bases). V was pared by 0 bases and J by 2 bases, with 10 bases between. The CDR3 totals 15 residues. The germline V gene encodes CDR1 SGDLS and CDR2 YYNGEE. CDR3 region: CASSVEGVNTDTQYF. The CDR3 DNA reads as TGTGCCAGCAGCGTAGAAGGGGTTAACACAGATACGCAGTATTTT.

This chain joins TRBV2 and TRBJ1-2; no clear D. The germline V gene encodes CDR1 SNHLY and CDR2 FYNNEI. The CDR3 has 15 amino acids. Deletions cut 1 base from V and 2 bases from J, with 11 bases between. The CDR3 DNA reads as TGTGCCAGCAGTGAAGGCCAGGTTAGGAACTATGGCTACACCTTC. Amino acids: CASSEGQVRNYGYTF.

This rearrangement joins TRBV25-1 to TRBJ2-7; D call uncertain. The V end was cut by 6 bases, the J end by 0 bases, with 6 bases between. Per the germline V gene, CDR1 is MGHDK and CDR2 is SYGVNS. The CDR3 extends over 12 amino acids. CDR3 nucleotides: TGTGCCAGCAGAGGAAGCTCCTACGAGCAGTACTTC. The encoded protein is CASRGSSYEQYF.

The V gene is TRBV12-3 or TRBV12-4, the J gene TRBJ2-7; no clear D gene. This CDR3 contains 13 residues. V shed 3 bases and J shed 3 bases, with 9 bases lying between them. The CDR3 protein is CASSLSFNYEQYF. The DNA for the CDR3 is TGTGCCAGCAGTTTGTCATTCAACTACGAGCAGTACTTC.

V is TRBV19 and J is TRBJ2-6; D call uncertain. Germline CDR1 and CDR2: LNHDA and SQIVND (reference sequence). With 4 bases removed from V and 9 bases from J, the gap between germline ends came to 7 bases. The CDR3 consists of 12 residues. This chain's CDR3 is CASSTPVNVLTF. The CDR3 DNA follows: TGTGCCAGTAGTACACCCGTCAACGTCCTGACTTTC.

The chain recombines TRBV19 with TRBJ2-5, with 8 bases identical to TRBD1. J was trimmed by 3 bases and V by 4 bases; bases with no gene match: 4. CDR3 length: 14 residues. Germline CDR1 is LNHDA and CDR2 is SQIVND (reference sequence). The CDR3 coding sequence is TGTGCCAGTAGTAACGGACAGGGAGAAGAGACCCAGTACTTC. Amino acids: CASSNGQGEETQYF.

V is TRBV27 and J is TRBJ1-5; D gene unclear. The CDR3 has 14 residues. CDR1 MNHEY and CDR2 SMNVEV come from the germline V gene (reference sequence). V lost 2 bases, J lost 1 base, and 6 bases lay in between. CDR3 coding DNA: TGTGCCAGCAGTTTAATGGGAAGCAATCAGCCCCAGCATTTT. Its translation is CASSLMGSNQPQHF.

The chain links TRBV20-1 to TRBJ2-7; D unresolved. The CDR3 runs to 14 residues. The V gene's germline CDR1 is DFQATT and CDR2 SNEGSKA (reference sequence). The V gene lost 3 bases and the J gene lost 1 base, with 13 bases spanning the gap. DNA for the CDR3: TGCAGTGCTAGTACTCTGACCCTTTCCTACGAGCAGTACTTC. Its translation is CSASTLTLSYEQYF.

The rearrangement uses TRBV9 and TRBJ2-1; 11 bases match TRBD2. V shed 0 bases and J 2 bases; nucleotides not matched to a gene: 7. The CDR3 is made up of 18 amino acids. The germline gives CDR1 SGDLS, CDR2 YYNGEE. The CDR3 DNA reads as TGTGCCAGCAGCGTAGGGCTAGCGGGGGGTAACACCTACAATGAGCAGTTCTTC. Translation: CASSVGLAGGNTYNEQFF.

The chain uses TRBV15 and TRBJ1-1, with a tentative D call TRBD1 (5 bases). The germline gives CDR1 LNHNV, CDR2 YYDKDF (reference sequence). The CDR3 extends over 14 amino acids. Trimming took 5 bases from V and 3 from J, leaving 13 bases between them. CDR3 nucleotide sequence: TGTGCCACCAGCCTGGGGCTGAGGGACACTGAAGCTTTCTTT. It is translated as CATSLGLRDTEAFF.

The J gene is TRBJ1-5, the V gene TRBV28, with 7 positions matching TRBD1. The V gene end was trimmed by 4 bases and the J gene end by 6 bases; junction bases not matched to a gene: 12. CDR3 size: 16 residues. The germline CDR1 and CDR2 sequences are MDHEN and SYDVKM. In nucleotides, the CDR3 is TGTGCCAGCAGTTCCCCCGGACAGGCTCGGGGTCAGCCCCAGCATTTT. Its protein product is CASSSPGQARGQPQHF.

The V and J genes are TRBV5-1 and TRBJ1-2; perhaps TRBD1 as D (5 bases). Trimming removed 0 bases from V and 6 bases from J, with 9 bases in between. This CDR3 has 13 amino acids. Germline CDR1 is SGHRS and CDR2 is YFSETQ. The CDR3 is CASSLAGSNGYTF. CDR3 coding DNA: TGCGCCAGCAGCTTGGCAGGGAGTAATGGCTACACCTTC.

This clone was seen a handful of times. The chain employs TRBV7-9 and TRBJ1-1; D is possibly TRBD1 (6 bases). V lost 4 bases, J lost 5 bases, and 8 bases lay in between. There are 12 residues in the CDR3. In germline, CDR1 is SEHNR, CDR2 FQNEAQ (reference sequence). CDR3 protein: CASSSGQTEAFF. The CDR3 DNA follows: TGTGCCAGCAGCTCTGGACAGACTGAAGCTTTCTTT.

Regarding this clone: The same CDR3 is also encoded by other DNA sequences in this sample. J is TRBJ2-7 and V is TRBV9; the D gene is possibly TRBD1 (5 bases). The CDR3 sequence is 14 residues long. Germline CDR1 and CDR2: SGDLS and YYNGEE. Trimming removed 0 bases at V and 3 bases at J, with 10 bases between. CDR3 sequence reads: CASSVGGQGYEQYF. DNA for the CDR3: TGTGCCAGCAGCGTAGGTGGGCAGGGCTACGAGCAGTACTTC.

V and J are TRBV5-6 and TRBJ2-1, with D perhaps TRBD2 (5 bases). Germline lookup yields CDR1 SGHDT and CDR2 YYEEEE. The CDR3 contains 15 residues. V lost 4 bases and J lost 9, with 20 bases in between. CDR3 amino acids: CASSAGVTRASEQFF. The CDR3, as DNA: TGTGCCAGCAGCGCCGGGGTTACTAGGGCAAGTGAGCAGTTCTTC.

A word on this clone: Other nucleotide sequences from this sample produce the same CDR3. The chain is built from TRBV12-3 or TRBV12-4 and TRBJ2-7; D is unresolved. V was cut by 2 bases and J by 5 bases, with 4 bases left in between. The CDR3 covers 11 residues. CDR3 sequence: CASSLLHEQYF. For the CDR3, the DNA is TGTGCCAGCAGTTTACTTCACGAGCAGTACTTC.

This sequence joins TRBV10-3 and TRBJ2-6, with D unresolved. The CDR3 loop spans 13 amino acids. The V end was cut by 8 bases, the J end by 0 bases, with 5 bases between. Germline CDR1 ENHRY, CDR2 SYGVKD. CDR3: CAIGVSGANVLTF. The CDR3, as DNA: TGTGCCATCGGTGTCTCTGGGGCCAACGTCCTGACTTTC.

CDR3 in DNA: TGTGCCAGCAGCACGCGTCGACAGGGGCAACAGCCCCAGCATTTT. Residues: CASSTRRQGQQPQHF. This chain links TRBV6-6 with TRBJ1-5; 8 bases align to TRBD1. The V gene end was trimmed by 6 bases and the J gene end by 7 bases; junction bases not matched to a gene: 11. The CDR3 is made up of 15 amino acids. Germline CDR1 and CDR2: MNHNY and SVGAGI (reference sequence).

The chain is built from TRBV12-5 and TRBJ1-1; D may be TRBD1 (5 bases). V lost 2 bases and J lost 3, with 13 bases in between. This CDR3 is built from 15 residues. The germline CDR1 and CDR2 sequences are LGHNT and FRNRAP. The CDR3 reads CASGLTRDGYTEAFF. The CDR3 DNA is TGTGCTAGTGGTTTGACCCGGGACGGATACACTGAAGCTTTCTTT.

The J gene is TRBJ2-5, the V gene TRBV12-3 or TRBV12-4, with 9 bases lining up with TRBD2. The CDR3 is 13 amino acids. Trimming at V came to 5 bases and at J to 5 bases, leaving 3 bases not matched to a gene. The DNA of the CDR3 is TGTGCCAGCAGTCCCCTAGCGGGGGAGACCCAGTACTTC. This codes for CASSPLAGETQYF.

This chain links TRBV12-3 or TRBV12-4 with TRBJ2-7; TRBD2 is a possible D gene (6 bases). The CDR3 totals 13 residues. Trimming pared 3 bases from V and 4 bases from J, leaving 10 bases between. As DNA, the CDR3 is TGTGCCAGCAGTTTTCAGGAGGGTTACGAGCAGTACTTC. Amino acids: CASSFQEGYEQYF.

This clone was seen just once. The V call is TRBV6-6, the J call TRBJ1-5, with D unresolved. V lost 5 bases and J 3 bases, leaving 11 bases between the germline ends. The CDR3 spans 14 residues. Germline CDR1 MNHNY, CDR2 SVGAGI (reference sequence). CDR3 residues: CASSALGNNQPQHF. The CDR3 DNA reads TGTGCCAGCAGTGCCCTGGGAAACAATCAGCCCCAGCATTTT.

The V gene is TRBV5-4, the J gene TRBJ1-6; D remains ambiguous. This CDR3 spans 14 amino acids. CDR1 is SGHNT and CDR2 is YYREEE in the germline V gene (reference sequence). The V and J ends lost 0 bases and 10 bases respectively, with 11 bases between them. The CDR3 DNA sequence: TGTGCCAGCAGCTTGGAGGCGGGCGCATCACCCCTCCACTTT. Amino acid sequence: CASSLEAGASPLHF.